These 8 T cell receptor beta chains were all obtained from the same sample, sequenced in a study of early T cells in non-severe SARS-CoV-2 infection. TCRdb analysed the 5' RACE reads with MiXCR anew, one entry per CDR3 protein. The table includes over 45,000 distinct CDR3 sequences, around 8% detected once. This sample comprised whole blood, obtained at baseline. These receptors were taken from an adult who was a healthcare worker with PCR-confirmed SARS-CoV-2 infection or an uninfected control (not recorded which).

J is TRBJ1-2 and V is TRBV5-1, with D possibly matching TRBD1 (5 bases). The germline V gene has CDR1 SGHRS and CDR2 YFSETQ. This CDR3 comprises 15 residues. Trimming removed 1 base at V and 2 bases at J, with 12 bases between. The CDR3 DNA reads TGCGCCAGCAGCTTGTCAGGGACGGTGAACTATGGCTACACCTTC. It encodes CASSLSGTVNYGYTF.

This chain connects TRBV5-6 to TRBJ2-7; TRBD2 matches 12 bases. This CDR3 spans 17 amino acids. Per germline, CDR1 SGHDT and CDR2 YYEEEE. V dropped 3 bases and J dropped 2; count of bases not matched to a gene: 9. The CDR3 reads CASSSYRTSGVTYEQYF. The CDR3, as DNA: TGTGCCAGCAGCTCATACAGGACTAGCGGGGTAACCTACGAGCAGTACTTC.

The chain uses TRBV6-1 and TRBJ1-1; tentative D call: TRBD1 (6 bases). Trimming stripped 4 bases from V and 1 base from J, with 16 bases between. CDR3 size: 16 residues. Germline V CDR1 and CDR2: MNHNS, SASEGT. This chain's CDR3 is CASSVHGEQGNTEAFF. CDR3 DNA: TGTGCCAGCAGTGTTCACGGGGAACAGGGGAACACTGAAGCTTTCTTT.

CDR3 nucleotide sequence: TGTGCCAGTAACCTAGCGGTGAACGGGAGGGACATTCAGTACTTC. Translation: CASNLAVNGRDIQYF. The genes are TRBV19 and TRBJ2-4; 8 positions match TRBD2. Germline CDR1 LNHDA, CDR2 SQIVND (reference sequence). This CDR3 contains 15 residues. J was trimmed by 8 bases and V by 7 bases; bases with no gene match: 13.

This clonotype was counted many times. This rearrangement joins TRBV20-1 to TRBJ1-1; perhaps TRBD1 as D (5 bases). Germline CDR1 reads DFQATT; CDR2 reads SNEGSKA (reference sequence). The CDR3 runs 14 residues. V dropped 1 base and J dropped 4 bases, with 13 bases sitting between them. DNA for the CDR3: TGCAGTGCTAGAGGTTGGGACGGGGGCACTGAAGCTTTCTTT. Residues: CSARGWDGGTEAFF.

This clonotype has more than one count but fewer than ten. The rearrangement links TRBV6-1 to TRBJ2-3; TRBD1 matches 7 bases. CDR1 is MNHNS, CDR2 SASEGT, per germline. This CDR3 is 14 amino acids long. The junction had 5 bases not matched to a gene; V was cut back by 6 bases and J by 2 bases. CDR3 amino acids: CASRPGQTTDTQYF. The CDR3 DNA reads TGTGCCAGCAGACCGGGACAGACCACAGATACGCAGTATTTT.

This clonotype was counted at least ten times. The chain combines TRBV21-1 with TRBJ2-2. TRBV21-1 counts as a pseudogene. The CDR3 covers 15 residues. This CDR3 reads CASSQQLINTGELFF. For the CDR3, the DNA is TGTGCCAGCAGCCAACAGCTGATTAACACCGGGGAGCTGTTTTTT.

This clonotype was observed at least ten times. This rearrangement joins TRBV7-2 to TRBJ2-1; no reliable D call. The CDR3 totals 15 residues. Trimming shortened V by 6 bases and J by 0 bases, and 12 bases separated the two germline ends. Per the germline V gene, CDR1 is SGHTA and CDR2 is FQGNSA. Written as DNA, the CDR3 is TGTGCCAGCAGTCTTGGGTGGGGCTCCTACAATGAGCAGTTCTTC. This encodes CASSLGWGSYNEQFF.